This TCR beta chain is drawn from a study of cytomegalovirus exposure and HLA in healthy donors. Study-level results: As was reported, the HLA-A and HLA-B alleles of most subjects were accurately predicted from TCR beta sequences.

In this sample, this clone is medium-sized. The antigen is unknown. Primers: 60 Vbeta forward and 13 Jbeta reverse. TCRdb keeps only in-frame clones here, not all; method: immunoSEQ multiplex PCR. The sample shows over 65,000 clones, roughly 74% of them seen only once. The CDR3 contains 14 residues. Trimming took 1 base from V and 3 from J, leaving 6 bases between them. Germline CDR1 MGHDK, CDR2 SYGVNS. The chain joins TRBV25-1 to TRBJ2-2; possibly TRBD1 for D (5 bases). The receptor was derived from a man aged 40-50 years in good health and CMV-seronegative. The source material was PBMCs. The CDR3 DNA follows: TGTGCCAGCAGTGAATCCAGGGACACCGGGGAGCTGTTTTTT. Translated, it gives CASSESRDTGELFF.